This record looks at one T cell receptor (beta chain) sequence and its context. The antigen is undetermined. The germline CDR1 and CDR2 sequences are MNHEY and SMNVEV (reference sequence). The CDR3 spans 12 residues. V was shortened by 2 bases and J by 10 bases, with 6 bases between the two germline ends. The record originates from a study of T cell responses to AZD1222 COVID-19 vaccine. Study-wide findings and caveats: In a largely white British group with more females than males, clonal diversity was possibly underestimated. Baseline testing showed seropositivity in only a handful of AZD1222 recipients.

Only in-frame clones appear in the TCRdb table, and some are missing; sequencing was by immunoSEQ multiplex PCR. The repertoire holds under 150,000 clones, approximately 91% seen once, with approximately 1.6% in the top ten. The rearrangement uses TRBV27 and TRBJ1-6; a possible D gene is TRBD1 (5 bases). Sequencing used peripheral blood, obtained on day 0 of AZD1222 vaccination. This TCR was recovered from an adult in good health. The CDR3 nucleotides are TGTGCCAGCAGTTTAGGGGCCTCACCCCTCCACTTT. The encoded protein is CASSLGASPLHF.